This is a list of T cell receptor beta chains from one sample in a study of T cells in Graves' hyperthyroidism and ophthalmopathy. TCRdb processed the multiplex PCR reads anew with MiXCR; each CDR3 protein has one entry. In the table there are around 500,000 distinct CDR3 sequences, roughly a sixth of which are singletons. Sequenced input: blood. The source is a woman between 25 and 40 years old with Graves' ophthalmopathy. The CDR3 runs from the conserved cysteine through the conserved F or W. A D gene is named only where the DNA matches it firmly. Size is omitted from some rows. Given values are once, few, many or a class for expanded clones.

V	D	size	J	CDR3	DNA
TRBV29-1	TRBD1	-	TRBJ1-4	CSGKTGTGHEKLFF	TGCAGCGGAAAGACCGGGACAGGCCATGAAAAACTGTTTTTT
TRBV2	TRBD2	many	TRBJ2-3	CASRVLAGGPTDTQYF	TGTGCCAGCAGAGTTCTAGCGGGAGGTCCCACAGATACGCAGTATTTT
TRBV13	-	many	TRBJ2-7	CASSLQVAGYEQYF	TGTGCCAGCAGCTTACAAGTAGCAGGGTACGAGCAGTACTTC
TRBV15	-	-	TRBJ1-5	CATSGHNNQPQHF	TGTGCCACCAGCGGTCATAATAATCAGCCCCAGCATTTT
TRBV11-3	-	many	TRBJ2-5	CASSSSGARGETQYF	TGTGCCAGCAGCTCCTCGGGGGCCCGAGGGGAGACCCAGTACTTC
TRBV5-1	-	many	TRBJ2-1	CASSLEVGVEQFF	TGCGCCAGCAGCTTGGAAGTCGGTGTCGAGCAGTTCTTC
TRBV6-1	TRBD1	-	TRBJ1-2	CASSHTPGTGPSFGGYTF	TGTGCCAGCAGCCATACCCCCGGGACAGGGCCTTCATTTGGTGGCTACACCTTC
TRBV6-5	-	-	TRBJ2-1	CASSYIGHGIYNEQFF	TGTGCCAGCAGTTACATAGGACACGGGATATACAATGAGCAGTTCTTC
TRBV7-3	-	-	TRBJ2-3	CASSVGGRDTQYF	TGTGCCAGCAGCGTGGGGGGGCGGGATACGCAGTATTTT
TRBV4-2	TRBD2	many	TRBJ2-3	CASSQFTSGALTDTQYF	TGTGCCAGCAGCCAATTCACTAGCGGGGCCCTCACAGATACGCAGTATTTT
TRBV6-1	TRBD2	many	TRBJ2-7	CASSASGRSFEQYF	TGTGCCAGCAGTGCTAGCGGGAGAAGTTTCGAGCAGTACTTC
TRBV19	TRBD2	-	TRBJ2-3	CASSPGTSGSADTQYF	TGTGCCAGTAGTCCGGGGACTAGCGGGAGCGCAGATACGCAGTATTTT
TRBV7-2	TRBD1	many	TRBJ2-5	CASSFPMDRLEDF	TGTGCCAGCAGCTTCCCCATGGACAGGTTGGAGGACTTC
TRBV7-8	-	-	TRBJ1-6	CASSPRVGGYSYNSPLHF	TGTGCCAGCAGCCCGAGGGTGGGCGGGTACTCCTATAATTCACCCCTCCACTTT
TRBV28	-	many	TRBJ1-2	CASSLDGGGYYGYTF	TGTGCCAGCAGTTTAGACGGTGGGGGCTACTATGGCTACACCTTC
TRBV27	-	-	TRBJ2-1	CASRRPGQAGKGSYNEQFF	TGTGCCAGCAGGCGCCCAGGTCAGGCAGGGAAGGGGTCCTACAATGAGCAGTTCTTC
TRBV5-5	-	few	TRBJ1-4	CASSLSGVSNEKLFF	TGTGCCAGCAGTCTTTCAGGGGTCTCGAATGAAAAACTGTTTTTT
TRBV20-1	TRBD2	few	TRBJ2-1	CSAPTLSGITYNEQFF	TGCAGTGCTCCGACCCTTAGCGGGATAACCTACAATGAGCAGTTCTTC
TRBV6-1	-	-	TRBJ1-1	CAISQTEMNTEAFF	TGTGCCATCAGTCAAACAGAGATGAACACTGAAGCTTTCTTT
TRBV30	TRBD1	many	TRBJ2-7	CAWGTGEWEQYF	TGTGCCTGGGGGACAGGGGAGTGGGAGCAGTACTTC
TRBV9	-	many	TRBJ2-7	CASSVGVETDYEQYF	TGTGCCAGCAGCGTAGGCGTGGAGACGGACTACGAGCAGTACTTC
TRBV19	TRBD1	-	TRBJ1-5	CASTLDREDYSNQPQHF	TGTGCCAGTACCTTGGACAGGGAAGACTATAGCAATCAGCCCCAGCATTTT
TRBV3-1	TRBD2	-	TRBJ2-1	CASSQVKSGRTYNEQFF	TGTGCCAGCAGCCAAGTGAAAAGCGGGAGAACCTACAATGAGCAGTTCTTC
TRBV6-9	TRBD2	-	TRBJ2-6	CASSYGRGAGANVLTF	TGTGCCAGCAGTTATGGGCGGGGGGCTGGGGCCAACGTCCTGACTTTC
TRBV20-1	-	-	TRBJ2-5	CSAILGTGETQYF	TGCAGTGCTATTCTTGGGACGGGAGAGACCCAGTACTTC
TRBV2	-	-	TRBJ2-7	CASSVWASSPPNYEQYF	TGTGCCAGCAGTGTATGGGCCTCTAGCCCTCCTAATTACGAGCAGTACTTC
TRBV7-6	TRBD2	-	TRBJ2-1	CASSWGTSRLDEQFF	TGTGCCAGCAGCTGGGGGACTAGCAGGCTCGATGAGCAGTTCTTC
TRBV27	TRBD2	many	TRBJ2-1	CASSAPGLAGYNEQFF	TGTGCCAGCAGTGCCCCGGGACTAGCGGGGTACAATGAGCAGTTCTTC
TRBV12-3/TRBV12-4	TRBD1	many	TRBJ1-5	CASSLRQGNQPQHF	TGTGCCAGCAGTTTAAGACAGGGAAATCAGCCCCAGCATTTT
TRBV20-1	TRBD1	many	TRBJ2-7	CSATGTVSYEQYF	TGCAGTGCAACAGGGACAGTCTCCTACGAGCAGTACTTC
TRBV5-1	-	few	TRBJ1-5	CASSLDGNSNQPQHF	TGCGCCAGCAGCTTGGATGGGAATAGCAATCAGCCCCAGCATTTT
TRBV28	-	few	TRBJ2-5	CASSSERVLLLTQETQYF	TGTGCCAGCAGCTCTGAAAGGGTCCTTCTTTTGACGCAAGAGACCCAGTACTTC
TRBV4-3	-	once	TRBJ2-3	CASSQASRTDTQYF	TGCGCCAGCAGCCAGGCGTCGCGCACAGATACGCAGTATTTT
TRBV14	TRBD1	once	TRBJ2-7	CASSQARGQGEEQYF	TGTGCCAGCAGCCAAGCCCGGGGACAGGGTGAAGAGCAGTACTTC
TRBV7-8	TRBD2	many	TRBJ2-7	CASSSGLAGEQYF	TGTGCCAGCAGCTCGGGACTAGCGGGGGAGCAGTACTTC
TRBV7-9	-	-	TRBJ1-4	CASSPVQGGDEKLFF	TGTGCCAGCAGCCCAGTCCAGGGAGGAGATGAAAAACTGTTTTTT
TRBV6-1	TRBD1	few	TRBJ1-2	CASSPNIQGAHGYTF	TGTGCCAGCAGCCCCAACATACAGGGGGCCCATGGCTACACCTTC
TRBV4-2	-	-	TRBJ2-7	CASSQEGGSASYEQYF	TGTGCCAGCAGCCAAGAAGGCGGCAGTGCCTCTTACGAGCAGTACTTC
TRBV28	TRBD1	many	TRBJ1-1	CASSPWTGRGAEAFF	TGTGCCAGCAGCCCTTGGACAGGACGAGGCGCTGAAGCTTTCTTT
TRBV5-1	TRBD1	-	TRBJ2-2	CASSLEDRGPTGELFF	TGCGCCAGCAGCTTGGAGGACAGGGGGCCGACCGGGGAGCTGTTTTTT
TRBV3-1	-	many	TRBJ1-5	CASSQWGQPQHF	TGTGCCAGCAGCCAATGGGGACAGCCCCAGCATTTT
TRBV7-2	-	-	TRBJ1-5	CASSYSWDQPQHF	TGTGCCAGCAGCTACTCCTGGGATCAGCCCCAGCATTTT
TRBV4-1	TRBD2	-	TRBJ2-5	CASSQVSGLAGDQETQYF	TGCGCCAGCAGCCAAGTCTCGGGACTAGCGGGGGATCAAGAGACCCAGTACTTC
TRBV20-1	-	-	TRBJ2-1	CSARSGAYNEQFF	TGCAGTGCTAGGTCAGGGGCGTACAATGAGCAGTTCTTC
TRBV5-4	TRBD1	few	TRBJ2-7	CASSLRDRYYEQYF	TGTGCCAGCAGCCTCCGGGACAGATACTACGAGCAGTACTTC
TRBV11-2	-	many	TRBJ2-7	CASTELRTGLEQYF	TGTGCCAGCACCGAACTTCGAACAGGGCTCGAGCAGTACTTC
TRBV14	TRBD1	few	TRBJ2-5	CASSYGGQRETQYF	TGTGCCAGCAGCTATGGGGGACAGCGAGAGACCCAGTACTTC
TRBV19	-	once	TRBJ2-2	CASSIRTSRIPLNTGELFF	TGTGCCAGTAGTATTCGGACAAGCCGAATACCTTTGAACACCGGGGAGCTGTTTTTT
TRBV7-2	TRBD1	many	TRBJ2-7	CASSYKGASTTEQYF	TGTGCCAGCAGCTATAAGGGGGCTTCTACTACCGAGCAGTACTTC
TRBV28	-	many	TRBJ1-1	CASRQVLNTEAFF	TGTGCCAGCAGACAAGTGTTGAACACTGAAGCTTTCTTT
TRBV3-1	-	-	TRBJ1-4	CASSRGPVGWAANEKLFF	TGTGCCAGCAGCCGGGGCCCGGTCGGATGGGCAGCCAATGAAAAACTGTTTTTT
TRBV10-3	-	-	TRBJ2-1	CAISDEANEQFF	TGTGCCATCAGTGACGAGGCCAATGAGCAGTTCTTC
TRBV30	-	many	TRBJ2-1	CAFGGRDNEQFF	TGTGCCTTTGGGGGCAGGGACAATGAGCAGTTCTTC
TRBV27	TRBD2	many	TRBJ2-4	CASRGTSGQIQYF	TGTGCCAGCAGAGGGACTAGCGGACAGATTCAGTACTTC
TRBV7-2	-	-	TRBJ2-1	CASSLAGTGTYNEQFF	TGTGCCAGCAGCTTAGCGGGAACAGGGACCTACAATGAGCAGTTCTTC